Shown below are 14 T cell receptor beta chains from a single sample sequenced in a study of shared clonotypes between healthy human individuals (dated by TCRdb to about 2020). The protocol used for the library was the immunoSEQ multiplex PCR assay. Imported from immuneACCESS, the table was reduced by TCRdb to in-frame sequences with V and J called. These copies leave out some clones; in studies compared against another copy, an unresolved V gene accounts for under half, and the cause of the remainder is not known. The sample table contains about 510,000 clones; only one count was recorded for roughly 79% of them. The leading ten clones occupy around an eighth of the sample. The sample taken for sequencing was PBMCs. Receptors were obtained from a woman aged 40-49 years in good health. Some clones in this sample may be carry-over from other donors' samples.

The V gene is TRBV11-1, the J gene TRBJ2-5; D possibly uses TRBD1 or TRBD2 (5 bases each). CDR1 SGHAT and CDR2 FQDESV come from the germline V gene (reference sequence). The CDR3 contains 14 residues. V lost 1 base and J 5 bases, leaving 11 bases between the germline ends. CDR3 DNA sequence: TGTGCCAGCAGCTTAGACCTGGGGGTCGAGACCCAGTACTTC. Translating gives CASSLDLGVETQYF.

In its sample, this clone was seen a few times. The gene calls are TRBV9 and TRBJ1-4; TRBD1 matches 7 bases. Germline V gives CDR1 SGDLS, CDR2 YYNGEE. The V gene end was trimmed by 3 bases and the J gene end by 4 bases; junction bases not matched to a gene: 6. The CDR3 loop spans 15 amino acids. The CDR3 DNA reads TGTGCCAGCAGCGCACAGACAGGGTTTAATGAAAAACTGTTTTTT. It translates to CASSAQTGFNEKLFF.

The CDR3 nucleotides read TGTGCCAGCAGCTCTGCAGTGACCCAGTACTTC. Translating gives CASSSAVTQYF. The chain employs TRBV11-2 and TRBJ2-5; no definite D call. The V end was cut by 4 bases, the J end by 7 bases, with 7 bases between. Germline V gives CDR1 SGHAT, CDR2 FQNNGV. The CDR3 spans 11 residues.

This clone has a handful of counts. This chain links TRBV7-2 with TRBJ2-4, with D possibly being TRBD2 (6 bases). With 1 base removed from V and 8 bases from J, the gap between germline ends came to 18 bases. CDR1 is SGHTA and CDR2 is FQGNSA in the germline V gene. The CDR3 length is 16 residues. CDR3 residues: CASSLEGVGSWDIQYF. The DNA of the CDR3 is TGTGCCAGCAGCTTAGAGGGAGTCGGGAGTTGGGACATTCAGTACTTC.

The V call is TRBV28, the J call TRBJ2-5; D is possibly TRBD2 (6 bases). The end of the DNA is better explained by TRBJ2-7, so the J call may be wrong. From germline, CDR1 is MDHEN and CDR2 SYDVKM. The CDR3 loop spans 20 amino acids. The CDR3 loop is CASTSWQGRIIAGSLYEQYF. CDR3 sequence (DNA): TGTGCCAGCACTTCTTGGCAGGGTCGAATTATTGCGGGGTCGCTTTACGAGCAGTACTTC.

The chain carries TRBV6-6 and TRBJ2-1, with D unresolved. The CDR3 contains 16 residues. Trimming cost V 2 bases and J 6 bases, with 17 bases left between them. Germline values: CDR1 MNHNY, CDR2 SVGAGI (reference sequence). The CDR3 here is CASSYAQTTYGNEQFF. As DNA, the CDR3 is TGTGCCAGCAGTTACGCCCAGACCACATATGGCAATGAGCAGTTCTTC.

The chain joins TRBV30 to TRBJ1-3; no firm D call. Trimming cost V 0 bases and J 0 bases, with 12 bases left between them. CDR1 and CDR2 (germline): GTSNPN, SVGIG (reference sequence). CDR3 length equals 16 residues. The CDR3 nucleotides are TGTGCCTGGAGTGTGGGTAACCTACCCTCTGGAAACACCATATATTTT. It is translated as CAWSVGNLPSGNTIYF.

This chain connects TRBV28 to TRBJ2-3, with a possible D match to TRBD2 (6 bases). CDR1 and CDR2 from the germline V gene are MDHEN and SYDVKM. Trimming left V 2 bases short and J 3 bases short, with 9 bases between. CDR3 length equals 14 residues. CDR3 sequence reads: CASSLPGSTDTQYF. As DNA, the CDR3 is TGTGCCAGCAGTTTACCCGGGAGTACAGATACGCAGTATTTT.

The rearrangement joins TRBV28 to TRBJ2-2; unclear D gene. The CDR3 runs 12 residues. Deletions cut 0 bases from V and 6 bases from J, with 2 bases between. Germline V CDR1 and CDR2: MDHEN, SYDVKM. The CDR3 nucleotides read TGTGCCAGCAGTTTATGGTCCGGGGAGCTGTTTTTT. It is translated as CASSLWSGELFF.

This clone showed up just once. The chain is built from TRBV13 and TRBJ2-3, with unresolved D. The CDR3 totals 13 residues. CDR1 and CDR2 (germline): PRHDT, FYEKMQ (reference sequence). V lost 5 bases and J 2 bases, leaving 8 bases between the germline ends. CDR3 coding DNA: TGTGCCAGCAGCCATCTAAACACAGATACGCAGTATTTT. Protein product: CASSHLNTDTQYF.

This sequence joins TRBV30 and TRBJ1-2; D may be TRBD1 (6 bases). Germline V lookup: CDR1 GTSNPN, CDR2 SVGIG (reference sequence). V was shortened by 2 bases and J by 7 bases, with 11 bases between the two germline ends. The CDR3 consists of 12 residues. The CDR3 reads CAWSISRGGYTF. CDR3 sequence (DNA): TGTGCCTGGAGTATAAGCAGGGGTGGCTACACCTTC.

This clone was seen more than once but under ten times. V is TRBV15 and J is TRBJ2-3; tentatively, D is TRBD2 (6 bases). Between the trimmed V and J ends, which lost 8 bases and 2 bases, there was a span of 14 bases. This CDR3 has 14 amino acids. Germline V gives CDR1 LNHNV, CDR2 YYDKDF (reference sequence). CDR3 protein: CATCFGGPTDTQYF. The CDR3 DNA sequence: TGTGCCACCTGTTTTGGAGGGCCCACAGATACGCAGTATTTT.

As concerns this clone: At the DNA level, this CDR3 is encoded by other sequences in the same sample as well. The CDR3 spells CASSEQGETQYF. The DNA for the CDR3 is TGTGCCAGCAGTGAACAGGGGGAGACCCAGTACTTC. V is TRBV2 and J is TRBJ2-5, with D maybe TRBD1 (6 bases). V lost 2 bases and J 5 bases, leaving 6 bases between the germline ends. Germline assignment: CDR1 SNHLY and CDR2 FYNNEI. CDR3 length: 12 residues.

The rearrangement joins TRBV7-9 to TRBJ2-3, with a weak D call TRBD2 (5 bases). CDR3 length: 11 amino acids. V shed 5 bases and J shed 9 bases, with 9 bases lying between them. Per the germline V gene, CDR1 is SEHNR and CDR2 is FQNEAQ (reference sequence). CDR3 nucleotides: TGTGCCAGCAGCCCGGGGAGCACGCAGTATTTT. Its translation is CASSPGSTQYF.